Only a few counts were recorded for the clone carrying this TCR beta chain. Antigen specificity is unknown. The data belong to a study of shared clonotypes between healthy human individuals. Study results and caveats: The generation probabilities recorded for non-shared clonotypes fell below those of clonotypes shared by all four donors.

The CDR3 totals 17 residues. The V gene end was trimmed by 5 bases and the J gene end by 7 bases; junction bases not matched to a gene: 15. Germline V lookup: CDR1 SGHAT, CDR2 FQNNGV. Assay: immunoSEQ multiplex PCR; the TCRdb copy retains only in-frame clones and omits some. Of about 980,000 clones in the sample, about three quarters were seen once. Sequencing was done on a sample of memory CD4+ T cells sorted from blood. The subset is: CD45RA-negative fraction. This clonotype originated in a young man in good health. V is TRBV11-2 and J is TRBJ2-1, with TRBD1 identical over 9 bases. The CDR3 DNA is TGTGCCAGCAGCCCGAATTCCGGGACAGGGCCTCGGAATGAGCAGTTCTTC. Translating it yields CASSPNSGTGPRNEQFF.